This T cell receptor beta chain was captured in a study of T cell responses to AZD1222 COVID-19 vaccine. Clones were read by immunoSEQ multiplex PCR, and TCRdb kept only the in-frame ones, dropping some. The repertoire consists of more than 100,000 clones, with about nine tenths occurring once and the leading ten covering 35% to 50%. The ends were cut back, 6 bases at V and 0 bases at J, with 6 bases in the middle. The CDR3 has 13 residues. CDR1 and CDR2 (germline): MNHEY, SVGAGI. The V call is TRBV6-5, the J call TRBJ2-4, with a possible D match to TRBD2 (6 bases). The sequencing here drew on peripheral blood, taken on day 0 of AZD1222 vaccination. This TCR was recovered from an adult in good health. DNA of the CDR3: TGTGCCAGCAGGGAGGGAGCCAAAAACATTCAGTACTTC. Its protein product is CASREGAKNIQYF.